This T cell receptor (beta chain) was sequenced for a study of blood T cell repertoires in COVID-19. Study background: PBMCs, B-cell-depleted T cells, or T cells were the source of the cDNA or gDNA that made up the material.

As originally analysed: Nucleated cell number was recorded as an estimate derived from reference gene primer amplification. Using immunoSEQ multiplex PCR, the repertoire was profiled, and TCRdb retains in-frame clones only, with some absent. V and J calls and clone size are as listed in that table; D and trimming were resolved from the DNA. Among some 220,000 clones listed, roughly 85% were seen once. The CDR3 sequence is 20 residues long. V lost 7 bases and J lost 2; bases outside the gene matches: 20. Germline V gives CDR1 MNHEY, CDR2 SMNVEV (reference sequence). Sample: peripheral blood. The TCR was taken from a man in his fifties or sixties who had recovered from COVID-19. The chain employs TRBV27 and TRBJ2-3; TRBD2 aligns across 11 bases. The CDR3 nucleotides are TGTGCCAGCATCTGTGGTATACTAGCGGGAGCTTACCTCTCCACAGATACGCAGTATTTT. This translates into CASICGILAGAYLSTDTQYF.